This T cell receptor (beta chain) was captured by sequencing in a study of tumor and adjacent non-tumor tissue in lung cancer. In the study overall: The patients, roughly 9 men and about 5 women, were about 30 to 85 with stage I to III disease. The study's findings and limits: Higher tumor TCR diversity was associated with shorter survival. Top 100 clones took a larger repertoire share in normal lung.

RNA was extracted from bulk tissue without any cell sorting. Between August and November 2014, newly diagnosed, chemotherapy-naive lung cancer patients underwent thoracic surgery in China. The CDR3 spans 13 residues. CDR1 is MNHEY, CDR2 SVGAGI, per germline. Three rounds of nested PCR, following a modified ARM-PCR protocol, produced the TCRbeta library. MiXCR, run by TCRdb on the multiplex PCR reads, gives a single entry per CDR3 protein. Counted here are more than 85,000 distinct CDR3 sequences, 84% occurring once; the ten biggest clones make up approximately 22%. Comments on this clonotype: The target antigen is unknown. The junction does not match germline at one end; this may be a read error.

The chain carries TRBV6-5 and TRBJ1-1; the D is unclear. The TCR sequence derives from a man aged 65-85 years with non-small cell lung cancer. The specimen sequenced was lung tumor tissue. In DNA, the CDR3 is TGTGACAGCAAACCCGGAACGAACACTGAAGCTTTCTTT. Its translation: CDSKPGTNTEAFF.